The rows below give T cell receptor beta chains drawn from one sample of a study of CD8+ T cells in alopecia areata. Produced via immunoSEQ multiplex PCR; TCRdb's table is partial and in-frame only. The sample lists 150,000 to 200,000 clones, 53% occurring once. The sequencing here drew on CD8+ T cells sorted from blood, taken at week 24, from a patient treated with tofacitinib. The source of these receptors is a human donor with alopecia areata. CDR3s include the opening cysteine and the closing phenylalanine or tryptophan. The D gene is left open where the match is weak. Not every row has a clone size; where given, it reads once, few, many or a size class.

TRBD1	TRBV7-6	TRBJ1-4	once	TGTGCCAGCAGCTTAGGCAGGGGGCAAGAAAAACTGTTTTTT	CASSLGRGQEKLFF
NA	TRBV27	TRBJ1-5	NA	TGTGCCAGCAGTCCTACAGCTGGGGGTCAGCCCCAGCATTTT	CASSPTAGGQPQHF
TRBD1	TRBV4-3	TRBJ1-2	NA	TGCGCCAGCAGCCAAAGCAGAGGGGGCGCTAACTATGGCTACACCTTC	CASSQSRGGANYGYTF
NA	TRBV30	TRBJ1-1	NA	TGTGCCTGGAGCGACACCGCTAACACTGAAGCTTTCTTT	CAWSDTANTEAFF
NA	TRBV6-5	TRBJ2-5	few	TGTGCCAGCAGTCTACAGGATGGGACCGGGGAGACCCAGTACTTC	CASSLQDGTGETQYF
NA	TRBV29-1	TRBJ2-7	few	TGCAGCGTTGAAGATCGGACAAGATCCTACGAGCAGTACTTC	CSVEDRTRSYEQYF
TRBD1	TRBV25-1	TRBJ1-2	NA	TGTGCCAGCAGTGCTACGGAGATACAGGGGGCCGACTATGGCTACACCTTC	CASSATEIQGADYGYTF
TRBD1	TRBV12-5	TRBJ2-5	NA	TGTGCTAGTGGTTCGTCGGGACAGGGTGGGCCCCAAGAGACCCAGTACTTC	CASGSSGQGGPQETQYF
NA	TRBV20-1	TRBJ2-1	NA	TGCAGTGCTAAATACAATGAGCAGTTCTTC	CSAKYNEQFF
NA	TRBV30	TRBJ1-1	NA	TGTGCCTTAGAGATGAACACTGAAGCTTTCTTT	CALEMNTEAFF
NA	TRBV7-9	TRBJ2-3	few	TGTGCCAGCAGCACCCATGTGGATACGCAGTATTTT	CASSTHVDTQYF
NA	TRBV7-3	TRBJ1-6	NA	TGTGCCAGCAGCTATGGACGGAATTCACCCCTCCACTTT	CASSYGRNSPLHF
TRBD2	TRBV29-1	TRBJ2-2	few	TGCAGCGTTGAGCCTAGCGGGGAAGAGACCGGGGAGCTGTTTTTT	CSVEPSGEETGELFF
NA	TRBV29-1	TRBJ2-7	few	TGCAGCGTTACTTTCTCGGACAGCTACGAGCAGTACTTC	CSVTFSDSYEQYF
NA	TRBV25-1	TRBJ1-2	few	TGTGCCAGCAGTGAACTGGGGGAACTGAACTATGGCTACACCTTC	CASSELGELNYGYTF
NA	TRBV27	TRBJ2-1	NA	TGTGCCAGCAGCGGACGACCGGGTGGGTCCTACAATGAGCAGTTCTTC	CASSGRPGGSYNEQFF
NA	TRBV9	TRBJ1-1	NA	TGTGCCAGCAGCCCCTACTCGACAGGATTGAACACTGAAGCTTTCTTT	CASSPYSTGLNTEAFF
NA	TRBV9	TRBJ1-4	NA	TGTGCCAGCAGCGTAGGAGGGAGTGCTCGTGAAAAACTGTTTTTT	CASSVGGSAREKLFF
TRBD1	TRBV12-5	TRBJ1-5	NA	TGTGCTAGTGGTCCCTATCCATACGACAGGGATAGCAATCAGCCCCAGCATTTT	CASGPYPYDRDSNQPQHF
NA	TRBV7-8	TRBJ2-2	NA	TGTGCCAGCAGCTCGTACAGGGATACCGGGGAGCTGTTTTTT	CASSSYRDTGELFF
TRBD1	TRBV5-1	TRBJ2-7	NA	TGCGCCAGCAGCTCCGGACAGGGCTCCTACGAGCAGTACTTC	CASSSGQGSYEQYF
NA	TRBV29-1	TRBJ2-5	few	TGCAGCGTTGAATATTGGGCAGGGGGGGAGACCCAGTACTTC	CSVEYWAGGETQYF
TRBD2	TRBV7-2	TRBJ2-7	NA	TGTGCCAGCAGCCCAATAGCGGGGGGGCTCTACGAGCAGTACTTC	CASSPIAGGLYEQYF
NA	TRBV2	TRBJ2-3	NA	TGTGCCAGCAGTGAAATGGCGGGGCGCACAGATACGCAGTATTTT	CASSEMAGRTDTQYF
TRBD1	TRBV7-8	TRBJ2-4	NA	TGTGCCAGCAGCTTAGTTGAGGGCCCCGCGGGACAGGACATTCAGTACTTC	CASSLVEGPAGQDIQYF
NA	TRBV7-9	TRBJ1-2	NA	TGTGCCAGCAGCCAGGACAGCACCTATGGCTACACCTTC	CASSQDSTYGYTF
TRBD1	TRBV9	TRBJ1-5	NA	TGTGCCAGCAGCGCAGGGACAGGATCCCAGCCCCAGCATTTT	CASSAGTGSQPQHF
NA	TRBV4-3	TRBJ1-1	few	TGCGCCAGCAGCCAAGATCGGTTCGTTGAAGCTTTCTTT	CASSQDRFVEAFF
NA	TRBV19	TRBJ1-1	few	TGTGCCAGTAGTATAGGGGCGAACACTGAAGCTTTCTTT	CASSIGANTEAFF
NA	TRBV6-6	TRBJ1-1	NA	TGTGCCAGCACCGGTAACACTGAAGCTTTCTTT	CASTGNTEAFF
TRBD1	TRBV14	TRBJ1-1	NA	TGTGCCAGCAGGACAGGGGGGAACACTGAAGCTTTCTTT	CASRTGGNTEAFF
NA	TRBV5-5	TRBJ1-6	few	TGTGCCAGCAGCTCCCCTCGGGGTTCACCCCTCCACTTT	CASSSPRGSPLHF
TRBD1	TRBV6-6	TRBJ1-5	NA	TGTGCCAGCAGTTACGGGACAGGGAGGGATCAGCCCCAGCATTTT	CASSYGTGRDQPQHF
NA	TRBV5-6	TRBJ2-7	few	TGTGCCAGCAGCGCGGACATGGCGGAGGGTTTAGGGCAGTACTTC	CASSADMAEGLGQYF
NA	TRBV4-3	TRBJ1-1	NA	TGCGCCAGCAGCCAAGATGGGACACCTGGTCGGACTGAAGCTTTCTTT	CASSQDGTPGRTEAFF
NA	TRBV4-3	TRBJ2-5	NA	TGCGCCAGCAGCCAGGCGGAATCCCAAGAGACCCAGTACTTC	CASSQAESQETQYF
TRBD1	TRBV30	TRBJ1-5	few	TGTGCCTGGAGTAGGACAGGGAGGAATCAGCCCCAGCATTTT	CAWSRTGRNQPQHF
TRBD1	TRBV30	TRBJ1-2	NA	TGTGCCTGGGATGGACAGGGTGATACTCTTAACTATGGCTACACCTTC	CAWDGQGDTLNYGYTF
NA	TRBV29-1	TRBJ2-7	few	TGCAGCGTTACAATACCGGACGTACGATCCTACGAGCAGTACTTC	CSVTIPDVRSYEQYF
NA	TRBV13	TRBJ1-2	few	TGTGCCAGCAGCTTTTCGACAGGTTTCCCTTATGGCTACACCTTC	CASSFSTGFPYGYTF
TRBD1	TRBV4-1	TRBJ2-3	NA	TGCGCCAGCAGCCAGGACAGGGGAGCAGATACGCAGTATTTT	CASSQDRGADTQYF
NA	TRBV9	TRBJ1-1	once	TGTGCCAGCAGCGTCGCTGGGTCGAACACTGAAGCTTTCTTT	CASSVAGSNTEAFF
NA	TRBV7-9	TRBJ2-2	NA	TGTGCCAGCAGCTTACAGCGTATCAACACCGGGGAGCTGTTTTTT	CASSLQRINTGELFF
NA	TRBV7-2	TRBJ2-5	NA	TGTGCCAGCAGCACCCGACAGACATATACCGGAGAAGGCGAGACCCAGTACTTC	CASSTRQTYTGEGETQYF
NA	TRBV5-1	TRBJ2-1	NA	TGCGCCAGCAGCTTGAACTGGGACTACAATGAGCAGTTCTTC	CASSLNWDYNEQFF
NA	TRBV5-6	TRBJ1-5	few	TGTGCCAGCAGCTACCAGCGAGGGGTGTCCGATCAGCCCCAGCATTTT	CASSYQRGVSDQPQHF
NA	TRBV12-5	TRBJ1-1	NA	TGTGCTTCAGGGACACTGAATTTAGGGAACGCTGAAGCTTTCTTT	CASGTLNLGNAEAFF
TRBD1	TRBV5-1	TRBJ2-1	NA	TGCGCCAGCAGCCCGGGACAGGGTTACAATGAGCAGTTCTTC	CASSPGQGYNEQFF
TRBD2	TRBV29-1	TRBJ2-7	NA	TGCAGCGTTGCCGGGGGGAAGGGTTACGAGCAGTACTTC	CSVAGGKGYEQYF
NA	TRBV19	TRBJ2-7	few	TGTGCCAGTAGTATAGCGGCAGGGAGCAACGAGCAGTACTTC	CASSIAAGSNEQYF
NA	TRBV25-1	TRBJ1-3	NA	TGTGCCAGCAGACGACCAGGAGGAAACACCATATATTTT	CASRRPGGNTIYF
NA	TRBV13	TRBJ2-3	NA	TGTGCCAGCAGCTCCCTCTCAGATACGCAGTATTTT	CASSSLSDTQYF
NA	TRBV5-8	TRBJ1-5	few	TGTGCCAGCAGTCCGCCGGGCCGGAGAAATCAGCCCCAGCATTTT	CASSPPGRRNQPQHF
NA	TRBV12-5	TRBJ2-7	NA	TGTGCTAGTGGAGCGCCGAGCGGCGAGCAGTACTTC	CASGAPSGEQYF